This is a list of T cell receptor beta chains from one sample in a study of blood T cell repertoires in COVID-19. Measured with immunoSEQ multiplex PCR; TCRdb has only the in-frame clones, and not every one. The sample shows about 320,000 clones, approximately 85% of them seen only once. Sequencing was performed on peripheral blood. All receptors come from a human donor in a cohort sampled during active COVID-19. CDR3s include the opening cysteine and the closing phenylalanine or tryptophan. Fields, in order: D gene, clone size, J gene, V gene, CDR3 DNA, CDR3 protein. D genes are given only for firm matches. Only some rows state a clone size, as once, few, many or a class for expanded clones.

>TRBD1|.|TRBJ1-1|TRBV7-3
TGTGCCAGCAGCTTAGGGACAGGGTTAGACGCTTTCTTT
CASSLGTGLDAFF
>.|few|TRBJ2-1|TRBV15
TGTGCCACCAGCAGAGGACAGCCTTTCAATGAGCAGTTCTTC
CATSRGQPFNEQFF
>.|once|TRBJ1-1|TRBV5-1
TGCGCCAGCAGCTTCCAAGTGGCAGCTGAAGCTTTCTTT
CASSFQVAAEAFF
>.|.|TRBJ1-6|TRBV5-1
TGCGCCAGCAGCCCTACAGGGTCTTCCGCTCCGGGATCACCCCTCCACTTT
CASSPTGSSAPGSPLHF
>TRBD2|.|TRBJ2-3|TRBV7-3
TGTGCCAGCAGCTCCAGCGGGGGGATCTATACGCAGTATTTT
CASSSSGGIYTQYF
>.|.|TRBJ1-2|TRBV6-5
TGTGCCAGCAACCGGGACTATGGCTACACCTTC
CASNRDYGYTF
>.|few|TRBJ2-1|TRBV14
TGTGCCAGCAGCTCCGGGTCTTACAATGAGCAGTTCTTC
CASSSGSYNEQFF
>.|.|TRBJ1-2|TRBV5-6
TGTGCCAGCAGCCCCTCCCCAACGAGGGATTTTAACTATGGCTACACCTTC
CASSPSPTRDFNYGYTF
>TRBD1|.|TRBJ1-2|TRBV20-1
TGCAGTGCTAGTAGTACAGGGGGCGTTTATGGCTACACCTTC
CSASSTGGVYGYTF
>TRBD2|.|TRBJ2-3|TRBV11-3
TGTGCCAGCAGCGAAAGGGGAGGGGCAGATACGCAGTATTTT
CASSERGGADTQYF
>TRBD2|once|TRBJ2-1|TRBV18
TGTGCCAGCTCACTAACTAGCGGTTTATACAATGAGCAGTTCTTC
CASSLTSGLYNEQFF
>.|.|TRBJ2-5|TRBV9
TGTGCCAGCAGTACAGGGTTGGTAGAGACCCAGTACTTC
CASSTGLVETQYF
>.|.|TRBJ2-7|TRBV14
TGTGCCAGCAGCCTCTCCTACTACGAGCAGTACTTC
CASSLSYYEQYF
>TRBD1|.|TRBJ2-7|TRBV11-2
TGTGCCAGCAGCATTCCCGGGACAGGGCCCTTTTACGAGCAGTACTTC
CASSIPGTGPFYEQYF
>.|.|TRBJ1-2|TRBV5-1
TGCGCCAGCAGCTTGGGGACTGCTCCCTCTAACTATGGCTACACCTTC
CASSLGTAPSNYGYTF
>.|.|TRBJ1-1|TRBV10-3
TGTGCCATCAGCCTCTCAGAGACACAAGAGTGGTATATGAACACTGAAGCTTTCTTT
CAISLSETQEWYMNTEAFF
>.|.|TRBJ1-3|TRBV4-1
TGCGCCAGCAGCCAAGGGCATCCTGGAAACACCATATATTTT
CASSQGHPGNTIYF
>TRBD1|once|TRBJ2-7|TRBV5-6
TGTGCCAGCAGCTCGACAGGGGCTTACGAGCAGTACTTC
CASSSTGAYEQYF
>.|.|TRBJ2-3|TRBV24-1
TGTGCCACCAGTGCGTCTCGCACAGATACGCAGTATTTT
CATSASRTDTQYF
>.|.|TRBJ1-3|TRBV5-1
TGCGCCAGCAGCTTGGCGGGACTCGGAAACACCATATATTTT
CASSLAGLGNTIYF
>.|.|TRBJ1-5|TRBV10-3
TGTGCCATCAGTGAGTCTAGTGGGGGGAATCAGCCCCAGCATTTT
CAISESSGGNQPQHF
>.|.|TRBJ2-3|TRBV5-6
TGTGCCAGCAGCTTGGGGAGTCCCGGTAGCACAGATACGCAGTATTTT
CASSLGSPGSTDTQYF
>.|.|TRBJ2-1|TRBV10-1
TGCGCCAGCAGTGAGGGGGGGGCGGCCTACAATGAGCAGTTCTTC
CASSEGGAAYNEQFF
>.|few|TRBJ1-2|TRBV29-1
TGCAGCGTTGTGACTGGTCCCTTATATGGCTACACCTTC
CSVVTGPLYGYTF
>TRBD1|many|TRBJ1-3|TRBV25-1
TGTGCCAGCTCGACAGGGTCTGGAAACACCATATATTTT
CASSTGSGNTIYF
>.|.|TRBJ2-5|TRBV4-1
TGCGCCAGCAGCCAAGGGACACAAGGGCAAGAGACCCAGTACTTC
CASSQGTQGQETQYF
>.|.|TRBJ1-2|TRBV30
TGTGCCTGGAGTGTAACGGGGGGCGAAGGCTACACCTTC
CAWSVTGGEGYTF
>.|.|TRBJ2-1|TRBV5-1
TGCGCCAGCAGCTTGGATTCAGGGGTAGAGCAGTTCTTC
CASSLDSGVEQFF
>.|.|TRBJ1-2|TRBV4-1
TGCGCCAGCAGCCAAGATTTCAGCCAGGGTGGAGGCTACACCTTC
CASSQDFSQGGGYTF
>TRBD1|.|TRBJ1-2|TRBV24-1
TGTGCCACCAGTGATTCGGGACAGGGGATGGACTATGGCTACACCTTC
CATSDSGQGMDYGYTF
>.|.|TRBJ2-2|TRBV5-8
TGTGCCAGCAGCCCACTCAGGGGCACCGGGGAGCTGTTTTTT
CASSPLRGTGELFF
>.|.|TRBJ1-1|TRBV6-5
TGTGCCAGCATACCGGGACAGAACACTGAAGCTTTCTTT
CASIPGQNTEAFF